This T cell receptor (beta chain) was identified during a study of blood T cells in healthy people across ages. The ends were cut back, 2 bases at V and 4 bases at J, with 12 bases in the middle. The CDR3 consists of 15 residues. The germline V gene has CDR1 MNHEY and CDR2 SMNVEV (reference sequence). For the second PCR, which ran for about 7 to 11 cycles, a sample-barcoded 5' primer and a J-beta primer mix were used. From the 5' RACE reads, TCRdb called clonotypes with MiXCR, one entry per CDR3 protein. This sample carries roughly 2 million distinct CDR3 sequences, around 48% of them seen once, and the ten largest clones take less than 2.5%.

Input material: blood. The origin of this receptor is a woman aged 40 to 50 in good health. This rearrangement joins TRBV27 to TRBJ2-1; the D is unclear. This CDR3 is CASSLVPQSYNEQFF. The CDR3 DNA reads as TGTGCCAGCAGTTTAGTACCCCAATCATACAATGAGCAGTTCTTC.